These 16 T cell receptor beta chains came from one sample sequenced in a study of blood T cell repertoires in COVID-19. The assay was immunoSEQ multiplex PCR, and TCRdb's table has in-frame clones only and misses some. The sample shows roughly 250,000 clones, about 85% of them seen only once. Material: peripheral blood. The receptor source for this set is a human donor with COVID-19, enrolled during active disease. The donor label of this sample is uncertain.

The CDR3 here is CASGVGLSPTREQYF. Here the CDR3 DNA reads TGTGCCTCTGGCGTTGGACTATCCCCTACCCGCGAGCAGTACTTC. This sequence joins TRBV30 and TRBJ2-7; D perhaps matches TRBD2 (6 bases). Trimming took off 7 bases at V and 6 bases at J, with 25 bases between the two ends. Germline V gene data show CDR1 as GTSNPN and CDR2 as SVGIG (reference sequence). The CDR3 runs 15 residues.

V usage is TRBV15 and J usage is TRBJ1-5, with D possibly matching TRBD1 (6 bases). Trimming removed 4 bases at V and 7 bases at J, with 14 bases between. This CDR3 region has 14 residues. CDR1 and CDR2 (germline): LNHNV, YYDKDF (reference sequence). The CDR3 here is CATSTTGFGQPQHF. DNA of the CDR3: TGTGCCACCAGCACCACAGGGTTTGGGCAGCCCCAGCATTTT.

This chain uses TRBV6-5 with TRBJ1-5, with D possibly matching TRBD1 (5 bases). CDR1 is MNHEY, CDR2 SVGAGI, per germline. V was pared by 5 bases and J by 5 bases, with 16 bases between. The length of the CDR3 is 15 residues. CDR3 protein: CASSTQGNRHQPQHF. The CDR3, as DNA: TGTGCCAGCAGTACCCAGGGTAATCGACATCAGCCCCAGCATTTT.

The chain recombines TRBV28 with TRBJ1-2; 7 positions match TRBD1. From germline, CDR1 is MDHEN and CDR2 SYDVKM. This CDR3 is built from 16 residues. The V and J ends lost 6 bases and 2 bases, in that order; junction bases with no gene match: 12. The CDR3 sequence is CASRLEEGGANYGYTF. The CDR3 DNA sequence: TGTGCCAGCAGGTTAGAGGAAGGGGGCGCGAACTATGGCTACACCTTC.

This chain connects TRBV3-1 (or the pseudogene TRBV3-2) to TRBJ1-3; D uncertain. The V gene lost 3 bases and the J gene lost 0 bases, with 12 bases spanning the gap. CDR3 length: 16 residues. The germline CDR1 and CDR2 sequences are LGHDT and YNNKEL (reference sequence). The CDR3, as DNA: TGTGCCAGCAGCCACTCAAGACATAACTCTGGAAACACCATATATTTT. It translates to CASSHSRHNSGNTIYF.

DNA of the CDR3: TGTGCCAGCAGCTTAACGGGGGGCTCCACAGATACGCAGTATTTT. This sequence encodes CASSLTGGSTDTQYF. The chain joins TRBV13 to TRBJ2-3, with D possibly being TRBD2 (7 bases). V lost 2 bases, J lost 2 bases, and 11 bases lay in between. Germline V lookup: CDR1 PRHDT, CDR2 FYEKMQ (reference sequence). CDR3 length: 15 amino acids.

The sample holds one count of this clone. This chain uses TRBV19 with TRBJ1-1, with D perhaps matching TRBD1 (6 bases). The V end was cut by 1 base, the J end by 1 base, with 13 bases between. CDR3 length: 16 amino acids. The germline V gene has CDR1 LNHDA and CDR2 SQIVND (reference sequence). The CDR3 DNA reads TGTGCCAGTAGTATAGGGGGGCGCCGGGGGAACACTGAAGCTTTCTTT. Protein product: CASSIGGRRGNTEAFF.

This chain links TRBV3-1 (or the pseudogene TRBV3-2) with TRBJ1-1, with D perhaps TRBD1 (6 bases). Germline V gene sequence: CDR1 LGHDT, CDR2 YNNKEL (reference sequence). This CDR3 comprises 15 residues. The germline V and J ends were trimmed by 4 bases and 1 base, with 13 bases remaining between them. The CDR3: CASSRGRGRNTEAFF. The CDR3 bases are TGTGCCAGCAGCCGGGGAAGGGGGAGGAACACTGAAGCTTTCTTT.

This chain links TRBV7-8 with TRBJ2-1; TRBD2 agrees at 8 bases. Unmatched junction bases numbered 2, after V lost 4 bases and J lost 0 bases. The CDR3 is 15 amino acids. Germline loops: CDR1 SGHVS, CDR2 FQNEAQ. The CDR3 DNA follows: TGTGCCAGCAGCTCCGGGACTAGCTCCTACAATGAGCAGTTCTTC. As protein: CASSSGTSSYNEQFF.

V and J are TRBV7-9 and TRBJ1-5; 8 nucleotides match TRBD1. The germline CDR1 and CDR2 sequences are SEHNR and FQNEAQ (reference sequence). With V trimmed by 3 bases and J by 3 bases, 10 bases remained unmatched. CDR3 length: 17 residues. This CDR3 is CASSFTVRQGHNQPQHF. The CDR3 DNA sequence: TGTGCCAGCAGCTTCACTGTACGACAGGGGCACAATCAGCCCCAGCATTTT. Looking up the rest from reference TRBV7-9 and TRBJ1-5 gives the full variable domain: DTGVSQNPRHKITKRGQNVTFRCDPISEHNRLYWYRQTLGQGPEFLTYFQNEAQLEKSRLLSDRFSAERPKGSFSTLEIQRTEQGDSAMYLCASSFTVRQGHNQPQHFGDGTRLSIL.

The gene calls are TRBV10-2 and TRBJ1-1, with TRBD1 identical over 8 bases. CDR1 is WSHSY, CDR2 SAAADI, per germline. After removal of 0 bases from V and 10 bases from J, the junction contained 4 bases not matched to a gene. The CDR3 is 13 residues long. The CDR3 sequence is CASSESTGVGAFF. CDR3 sequence (DNA): TGCGCCAGCAGTGAGTCGACAGGGGTCGGAGCTTTCTTT.

The chain uses TRBV7-2 and TRBJ2-3; a weak D match, TRBD2 (6 bases). The CDR3 spans 15 residues. Germline V gives CDR1 SGHTA, CDR2 FQGNSA. V dropped 6 bases and J dropped 2 bases, with 15 bases sitting between them. The CDR3 region has the DNA TGTGCCAGCAGGGGGGGAGGCGGACTCACAGATACGCAGTATTTT. Translating it yields CASRGGGGLTDTQYF.

The gene calls are TRBV28 and TRBJ1-1; D perhaps matches TRBD1 (6 bases). Germline CDR1 reads MDHEN; CDR2 reads SYDVKM. V dropped 5 bases and J dropped 1 base, with 14 bases sitting between them. The CDR3 loop spans 15 amino acids. The CDR3 DNA follows: TGTGCCAGCAGTCTCACCCCGGACAGGAACACTGAAGCTTTCTTT. Translation gives CASSLTPDRNTEAFF. The whole variable domain, filled in from reference TRBV28 and TRBJ1-1, reads DVKVTQSSRYLVKRTGEKVFLECVQDMDHENMFWYRQDPGLGLRLIYFSYDVKMKEKGDIPEGYSVSREKKERFSLILESASTNQTSMYLCASSLTPDRNTEAFFGQGTRLTVV.

This clone was recorded only once. The J gene is TRBJ2-7, the V gene TRBV24-1; TRBD2 aligns across 12 bases. The V and J ends lost 0 bases and 6 bases, in that order; junction bases with no gene match: 2. This CDR3 region has 15 residues. The germline V gene has CDR1 KGHDR and CDR2 SFDVKD. In DNA form, the CDR3 reads TGTGCCACCAGTGATTTGGGACTAGCGGGATCCGAGCAGTACTTC. Translated, it gives CATSDLGLAGSEQYF.

The chain couples TRBV28 to TRBJ1-1; 8 bases align to TRBD1. This CDR3 is 12 amino acids long. The germline CDR1 and CDR2 sequences are MDHEN and SYDVKM. V dropped 9 bases and J dropped 5; count of bases not matched to a gene: 5. DNA for the CDR3: TGTGCCAGTCGGACAGGGTGGACTGAAGCTTTCTTT. It specifies CASRTGWTEAFF.

This chain links TRBV7-2 with TRBJ2-3; possible D gene TRBD1, 5 bases. The CDR3 extends over 14 amino acids. Germline CDR1 reads SGHTA; CDR2 reads FQGNSA. Trimming removed 3 bases from V and 2 bases from J, with 9 bases in between. CDR3 in DNA: TGTGCCAGCAGCTTGGGGCAGAACACAGATACGCAGTATTTT. This translates into CASSLGQNTDTQYF.